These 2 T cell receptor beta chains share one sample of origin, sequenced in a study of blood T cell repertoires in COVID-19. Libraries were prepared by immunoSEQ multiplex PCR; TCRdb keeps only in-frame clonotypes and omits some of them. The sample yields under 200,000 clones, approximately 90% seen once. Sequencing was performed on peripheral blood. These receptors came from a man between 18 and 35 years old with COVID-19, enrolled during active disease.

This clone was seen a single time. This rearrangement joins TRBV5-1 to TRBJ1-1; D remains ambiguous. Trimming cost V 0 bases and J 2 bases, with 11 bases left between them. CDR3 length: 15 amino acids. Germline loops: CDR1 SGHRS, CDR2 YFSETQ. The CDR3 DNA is TGCGCCAGCAGCTTGGAAGCTTATTTCAACACTGAAGCTTTCTTT. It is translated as CASSLEAYFNTEAFF.

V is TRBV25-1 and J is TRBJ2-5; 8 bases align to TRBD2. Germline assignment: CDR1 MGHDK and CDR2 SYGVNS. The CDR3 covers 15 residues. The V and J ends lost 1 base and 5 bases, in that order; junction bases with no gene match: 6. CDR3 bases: TGTGCCAGCAGTGAATTTCGGGGGGGCGCGGAGACCCAGTACTTC. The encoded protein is CASSEFRGGAETQYF.